This record looks at one TCR beta chain sequence and its context. People who had autoimmune disease history or systemic immunosuppression were excluded. This specimen comes from a study of OX40 agonist ivuxolimab in advanced cancers. As for the study in general: The dose-escalation cohort was about 86% male, with a mean age of 60 years, ranging roughly 20 to 90.

Sequencing was performed with immunoSEQ multiplex PCR; in TCRdb, only in-frame clones are kept and a portion is missing. Among tens of thousands of clones listed, about nine tenths were seen once. Germline trimming cut 6 bases from V and 0 bases from J; bases unmatched to any gene: 1. Germline CDR1 reads SGHVS; CDR2 reads FQNEAQ. The CDR3 length is 14 residues. Sequenced material: CD4+ or CD8+ T cells sorted from blood, taken in a trial of the OX40 agonist ivuxolimab. V usage is TRBV7-8 and J usage is TRBJ2-2; TRBD1 matches at 7 bases. The sequence was collected from an adult with an advanced solid tumor such as melanoma, head and neck, liver or kidney cancer. CDR3 coding DNA: TGTGCCAGCAGTGGACAGGCGAACACCGGGGAGCTGTTTTTT. Translated, it gives CASSGQANTGELFF.